The 2 T cell receptor beta chains reported below all come from one sample, sequenced in a study of T cell clonality in common variable immunodeficiency. Only in-frame clones appear in the TCRdb table, and some are missing; sequencing was by immunoSEQ multiplex PCR. The sample presents 35,000 to 50,000 clones, none singletons. The sequenced material came from peripheral blood mononuclear cells. These receptors were taken from a person aged 18-70 years in good health.

This clone was seen at least ten times. The covered CDR3 bases are TGTGCCAGTAGTATAGATCATGGTTACAACGAG. Translating it yields CASSIDHGYNE. In full, the CDR3 reads CASSIDHGYNEQYF. The chain couples TRBV19 to TRBJ2-7; D ambiguous. The CDR3 end lies 3 residues beyond the end of the read and is filled in from the germline J gene. Germline CDR1 reads LNHDA; CDR2 reads SQIVND (reference sequence). V lost 0 bases and J lost 5, with 11 bases in between. The CDR3 sequence is 14 residues long.

Ten or more counts support this clone. The CDR3 goes on 3 residues after the read ends, and that part is filled in from the germline J gene. V gene TRBV14 combines with J gene TRBJ2-7, with D unresolved. The germline CDR1 and CDR2 sequences are SGHDN and FVKESK. Trimming stripped 5 bases from V and 4 bases from J, with 6 bases between. The CDR3 is 11 amino acids. The CDR3 loop is CASSASYEQYF. The CDR3 bases that were read are TGTGCCAGCAGCGCGAGTTACGAG.